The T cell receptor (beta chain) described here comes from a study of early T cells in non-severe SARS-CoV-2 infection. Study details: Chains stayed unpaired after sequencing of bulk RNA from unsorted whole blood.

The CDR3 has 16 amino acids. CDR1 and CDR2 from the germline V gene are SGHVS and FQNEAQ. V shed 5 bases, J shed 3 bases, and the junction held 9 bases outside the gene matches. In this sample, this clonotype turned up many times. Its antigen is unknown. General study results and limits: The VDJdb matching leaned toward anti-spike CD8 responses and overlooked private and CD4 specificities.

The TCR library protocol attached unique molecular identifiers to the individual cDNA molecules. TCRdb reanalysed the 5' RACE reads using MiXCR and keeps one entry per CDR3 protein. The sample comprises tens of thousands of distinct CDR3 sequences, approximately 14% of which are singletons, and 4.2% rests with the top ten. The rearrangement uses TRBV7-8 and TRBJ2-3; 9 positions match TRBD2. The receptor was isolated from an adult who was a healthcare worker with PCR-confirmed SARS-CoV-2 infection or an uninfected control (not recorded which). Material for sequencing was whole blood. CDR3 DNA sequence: TGTGCCAGCAGCATCTATAGCGGGGGAGTGACAGATACGCAGTATTTT. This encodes CASSIYSGGVTDTQYF.